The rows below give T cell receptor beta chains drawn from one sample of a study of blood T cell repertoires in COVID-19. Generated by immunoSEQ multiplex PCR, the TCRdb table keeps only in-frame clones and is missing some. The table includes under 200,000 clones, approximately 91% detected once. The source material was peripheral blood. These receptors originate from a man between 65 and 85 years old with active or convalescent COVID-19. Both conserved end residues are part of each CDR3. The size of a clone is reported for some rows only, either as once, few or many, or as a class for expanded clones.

CDR3aa: CASNELGGYTGELFF; abundance: NA; v_gene: TRBV7-8; j_gene: TRBJ2-2
CDR3aa: CASSESPFEQPQHF; abundance: NA; v_gene: TRBV10-2; j_gene: TRBJ1-5
CDR3aa: CASSSQGDTIYF; abundance: NA; v_gene: TRBV7-9; j_gene: TRBJ1-3
CDR3aa: CASRTRGRGEKLFF; abundance: few; v_gene: TRBV7-8; j_gene: TRBJ1-4
CDR3aa: CASSPTTGHFSNQPQHF; abundance: NA; v_gene: TRBV5-1; j_gene: TRBJ1-5
CDR3aa: CARRTGRNSPLHF; abundance: NA; v_gene: TRBV30; j_gene: TRBJ1-6
CDR3aa: CASSEFILASGIVMDEQFF; abundance: NA; v_gene: TRBV2; j_gene: TRBJ2-1
CDR3aa: CATTEEGGAPGELFF; abundance: NA; v_gene: TRBV2; j_gene: TRBJ2-2
CDR3aa: CASSQDQGAGLREQYF; abundance: NA; v_gene: TRBV4-1; j_gene: TRBJ2-7
CDR3aa: CASSPLEHGIRAAHYF; abundance: NA; v_gene: TRBV18; j_gene: TRBJ1-3
CDR3aa: CASSPGISGNTIYF; abundance: NA; v_gene: TRBV18; j_gene: TRBJ1-3
CDR3aa: CSVGGGAGNQPQHF; abundance: NA; v_gene: TRBV29-1; j_gene: TRBJ1-5
CDR3aa: CASSLDRVGEQYF; abundance: NA; v_gene: TRBV7-2; j_gene: TRBJ2-7
CDR3aa: CAISPATGDSYEQYF; abundance: NA; v_gene: TRBV10-3; j_gene: TRBJ2-7
CDR3aa: CASKMGWTYEQYF; abundance: NA; v_gene: TRBV12-3/TRBV12-4; j_gene: TRBJ2-7
CDR3aa: CATSDSHSGYTF; abundance: few; v_gene: TRBV24-1; j_gene: TRBJ1-2
CDR3aa: CASSLFRTELGYF; abundance: NA; v_gene: TRBV7-9; j_gene: TRBJ1-3
CDR3aa: CASSLFRTGKVNYGYTF; abundance: few; v_gene: TRBV28; j_gene: TRBJ1-2
CDR3aa: CASSHQDRPFSYEQYF; abundance: NA; v_gene: TRBV6-2/TRBV6-3; j_gene: TRBJ2-7
CDR3aa: CAISELADNQPQHF; abundance: NA; v_gene: TRBV10-3; j_gene: TRBJ1-5
CDR3aa: CASSLEAGPLGEQFF; abundance: NA; v_gene: TRBV11-2; j_gene: TRBJ2-1
CDR3aa: CASKDRGSYEQYF; abundance: NA; v_gene: TRBV21-1; j_gene: TRBJ2-7
CDR3aa: CSVLGGSGQPQHF; abundance: NA; v_gene: TRBV29-1; j_gene: TRBJ1-5
CDR3aa: CASSSGGDRGWETQYF; abundance: NA; v_gene: TRBV28; j_gene: TRBJ2-5
CDR3aa: CASSSGGGNEKLFF; abundance: NA; v_gene: TRBV5-8; j_gene: TRBJ1-4
CDR3aa: CASSYWSGSSYNEQFF; abundance: NA; v_gene: TRBV6-5; j_gene: TRBJ2-1
CDR3aa: CASRRTGAFYEQYF; abundance: NA; v_gene: TRBV19; j_gene: TRBJ2-7
CDR3aa: CASSWGQGTYEQYF; abundance: NA; v_gene: TRBV5-5; j_gene: TRBJ2-7
CDR3aa: CASSLSGIQETQYF; abundance: NA; v_gene: TRBV7-2; j_gene: TRBJ2-5
CDR3aa: CASSAAGTDTQYF; abundance: NA; v_gene: TRBV2; j_gene: TRBJ2-3
CDR3aa: CASSLGTRGEAFF; abundance: once; v_gene: TRBV12-3/TRBV12-4; j_gene: TRBJ1-1
CDR3aa: CASSQVVTAGANVLTF; abundance: NA; v_gene: TRBV14; j_gene: TRBJ2-6
CDR3aa: CASTLGRGGENTQYF; abundance: NA; v_gene: TRBV28; j_gene: TRBJ2-3
CDR3aa: CATSDRGQGGYGYTF; abundance: NA; v_gene: TRBV24-1; j_gene: TRBJ1-2
CDR3aa: CASSPVVSPLHF; abundance: NA; v_gene: TRBV7-9; j_gene: TRBJ1-6
CDR3aa: CASSRQDREETQYF; abundance: NA; v_gene: TRBV28; j_gene: TRBJ2-5
CDR3aa: CAWRNSGDTQYF; abundance: NA; v_gene: TRBV30; j_gene: TRBJ2-3
CDR3aa: CASTGTGIYNSPLHF; abundance: few; v_gene: TRBV6-1; j_gene: TRBJ1-6
CDR3aa: CASSPRGLAGYYEQYF; abundance: NA; v_gene: TRBV11-2; j_gene: TRBJ2-7
CDR3aa: CASSEAGRKETQYF; abundance: NA; v_gene: TRBV7-2; j_gene: TRBJ2-5
CDR3aa: CASSDYWDRRGSSTDTQYF; abundance: NA; v_gene: TRBV28; j_gene: TRBJ2-3
CDR3aa: CASSPPIGTSGQETQYF; abundance: NA; v_gene: TRBV18; j_gene: TRBJ2-5
CDR3aa: CATRGPLVNEQFF; abundance: NA; v_gene: TRBV15; j_gene: TRBJ2-1
CDR3aa: CASSGTVYQPQHF; abundance: NA; v_gene: TRBV10-2; j_gene: TRBJ1-5
CDR3aa: CASSLSGRPLTGELFF; abundance: NA; v_gene: TRBV27; j_gene: TRBJ2-2
CDR3aa: CATSSPGTGVREPQHF; abundance: NA; v_gene: TRBV15; j_gene: TRBJ1-5
CDR3aa: CASSPAGGVSEQFF; abundance: once; v_gene: TRBV5-6; j_gene: TRBJ2-1
CDR3aa: CACTMGRAFLYNEQFF; abundance: NA; v_gene: TRBV30; j_gene: TRBJ2-1
CDR3aa: CASSLLPRGAQETQYF; abundance: NA; v_gene: TRBV7-9; j_gene: TRBJ2-5
CDR3aa: CASRAAASYEQYF; abundance: NA; v_gene: TRBV14; j_gene: TRBJ2-7